The T cell receptor beta chain described here comes from a study of blood T cell repertoires in COVID-19. About the study: Whether acute or convalescent, the COVID-19 samples came from the United States, Italy and Spain. From T cells, B-cell-depleted T cells, or PBMCs came the material, which was cDNA or gDNA.

About this clone itself: Other DNA sequences in the same sample also yield this CDR3.

Germline V CDR1 and CDR2: MNHEY, SMNVEV (reference sequence). Trimming removed 3 bases at V and 3 bases at J, with 9 bases between. CDR3 length: 14 residues. Here immunoSEQ multiplex PCR was the method, and the copy in TCRdb shows in-frame clones only, minus some. This table holds about 170,000 clones, 88% found once. The sample comprised peripheral blood. This receptor was obtained from a man aged 50 to 59 who had recovered from COVID-19. The gene calls are TRBV27 and TRBJ2-1; D might be TRBD2 (6 bases). For the CDR3, the DNA is TGTGCCAGCAGTTTTGGGGGGTACTACAATGAGCAGTTCTTC. Amino acids: CASSFGGYYNEQFF.